Included here is one T cell receptor beta chain sequence, with context. Germline lookup yields CDR1 MNHEY and CDR2 SMNVEV (reference sequence). The CDR3 loop spans 16 amino acids. V was pared by 4 bases and J by 0 bases, with 13 bases between. TRB rearrangements spanning V, D and J were amplified using mixed TRB-A/B primers. Via MiXCR, TCRdb re-called the multiplex PCR reads, giving one row per CDR3 protein. The sample shows 8,500 to 10,000 distinct CDR3 sequences, roughly 35% of them seen only once. TCR beta rearrangements were amplified from peripheral blood genomic DNA. This specimen comes from a study of T cell repertoires in aging, cancer and after chemotherapy. As for the study in general: Repeat sampling of healthy donors over several months to years showed clear clonal overlap. Roughly 8.9 million TCR reads were in the whole dataset.

This chain links TRBV27 with TRBJ2-1; TRBD1 might be the D (5 bases). The sample taken for sequencing was blood. This clonotype originated in a human donor in good health. In DNA, the CDR3 is TGTGCCAGCAGTTGGACACAGAAAAGCTCCTACAATGAGCAGTTCTTC. Translating gives CASSWTQKSSYNEQFF.